A selection of T cell receptor beta chains follows, all from one sample in a study of T cells in Graves' hyperthyroidism and ophthalmopathy. A single record per CDR3 protein comes from TCRdb applying MiXCR to the multiplex PCR reads. The repertoire includes fewer than 650,000 distinct CDR3 sequences, 11% to 15% of them detected once, and roughly 7.1% sits in the top ten. The sample consisted of blood. The receptors originated from a woman between 18 and 29 years old with Graves' ophthalmopathy. CDR3s include the opening cysteine and the closing phenylalanine or tryptophan. The D gene is left open where the match is weak. Clone size is stated in some rows and not others, as once, few, many or a class when expanded.

CDR3 length: 17; D gene: TRBD1; clone size: .; V gene: TRBV10-3; J gene: TRBJ2-1; CDR3 protein: CAISRGFGTGGLNEQFF; CDR3 DNA: TGTGCCATCAGTAGGGGTTTCGGGACAGGGGGGTTGAATGAGCAGTTCTTC
CDR3 length: 14; D gene: .; clone size: many; V gene: TRBV5-5; J gene: TRBJ2-5; CDR3 protein: CASVGGRGQETQYF; CDR3 DNA: TGTGCCAGCGTGGGGGGCAGGGGCCAAGAGACCCAGTACTTC
CDR3 length: 17; D gene: .; clone size: many; V gene: TRBV6-5; J gene: TRBJ1-4; CDR3 protein: CASSYSGVVATNEKLFF; CDR3 DNA: TGTGCCAGCAGTTACTCAGGGGTTGTTGCAACTAATGAAAAACTGTTTTTT
CDR3 length: 17; D gene: .; clone size: .; V gene: TRBV4-3; J gene: TRBJ2-4; CDR3 protein: CASSQDRWRLAKNIQYF; CDR3 DNA: TGCGCCAGCAGCCAAGATCGGTGGCGGTTAGCCAAAAACATTCAGTACTTC
CDR3 length: 13; D gene: TRBD1; clone size: many; V gene: TRBV12-3/TRBV12-4; J gene: TRBJ1-3; CDR3 protein: CASSGTARGTIYF; CDR3 DNA: TGTGCCAGCAGTGGGACAGCCCGGGGGACCATATATTTT
CDR3 length: 15; D gene: TRBD1; clone size: .; V gene: TRBV9; J gene: TRBJ2-2; CDR3 protein: CASSVVTGGIGELFF; CDR3 DNA: TGTGCCAGCAGCGTAGTAACAGGGGGCATCGGGGAGCTGTTTTTT
CDR3 length: 14; D gene: TRBD2; clone size: .; V gene: TRBV30; J gene: TRBJ2-7; CDR3 protein: CAWRASGNTYEQYF; CDR3 DNA: TGTGCCTGGAGGGCTAGCGGGAACACCTACGAGCAGTACTTC
CDR3 length: 16; D gene: TRBD2; clone size: few; V gene: TRBV24-1; J gene: TRBJ2-1; CDR3 protein: CATSDPSGSTPNEQFF; CDR3 DNA: TGTGCCACCAGTGACCCTAGCGGGAGTACCCCGAATGAGCAGTTCTTC
CDR3 length: 15; D gene: TRBD2; clone size: many; V gene: TRBV20-1; J gene: TRBJ2-1; CDR3 protein: CSARDGLAVLYEQFF; CDR3 DNA: TGCAGTGCTAGAGATGGACTAGCGGTACTGTATGAGCAGTTCTTC
CDR3 length: 18; D gene: TRBD2; clone size: many; V gene: TRBV11-2; J gene: TRBJ2-3; CDR3 protein: CASSLGLGLAGSTDTQYF; CDR3 DNA: TGTGCCAGCAGCTTAGGTCTGGGACTAGCGGGCTCCACAGATACGCAGTATTTT
CDR3 length: 13; D gene: .; clone size: many; V gene: TRBV28; J gene: TRBJ1-3; CDR3 protein: CAGGRSSGNTIYF; CDR3 DNA: TGTGCCGGGGGACGGAGCTCTGGAAACACCATATATTTT
CDR3 length: 13; D gene: .; clone size: many; V gene: TRBV30; J gene: TRBJ1-6; CDR3 protein: CAWSGQQNSPLHF; CDR3 DNA: TGTGCCTGGAGTGGACAGCAGAATTCACCCCTCCACTTT
CDR3 length: 12; D gene: .; clone size: few; V gene: TRBV5-1; J gene: TRBJ1-1; CDR3 protein: CASSLGQNEAFF; CDR3 DNA: TGCGCCAGCAGCTTGGGGCAGAATGAAGCTTTCTTT
CDR3 length: 13; D gene: .; clone size: many; V gene: TRBV6-1; J gene: TRBJ2-1; CDR3 protein: CASRDSRNNEQFF; CDR3 DNA: TGTGCCAGCAGGGACAGCAGAAACAATGAGCAGTTCTTC
CDR3 length: 13; D gene: .; clone size: many; V gene: TRBV7-2; J gene: TRBJ1-5; CDR3 protein: CASSFGGSQPQHF; CDR3 DNA: TGTGCCAGCAGCTTTGGAGGGAGCCAGCCCCAGCATTTT
CDR3 length: 15; D gene: .; clone size: .; V gene: TRBV6-4; J gene: TRBJ2-1; CDR3 protein: CASSPDRPGNNEQFF; CDR3 DNA: TGTGCCAGCAGTCCCGACAGGCCAGGCAACAATGAGCAGTTCTTC
CDR3 length: 15; D gene: .; clone size: few; V gene: TRBV20-1; J gene: TRBJ2-1; CDR3 protein: CSARDLGTQKNEQFF; CDR3 DNA: TGCAGTGCTAGAGATTTAGGGACCCAAAAGAATGAGCAGTTCTTC
CDR3 length: 13; D gene: .; clone size: .; V gene: TRBV19; J gene: TRBJ1-5; CDR3 protein: CASTVGGARPQHF; CDR3 DNA: TGTGCCAGTACCGTAGGCGGGGCGAGGCCCCAGCATTTT
CDR3 length: 15; D gene: TRBD2; clone size: many; V gene: TRBV12-3/TRBV12-4; J gene: TRBJ2-7; CDR3 protein: CASSFGSGKVNEQYF; CDR3 DNA: TGTGCCAGCAGTTTTGGTAGCGGGAAGGTCAACGAGCAGTACTTC
CDR3 length: 16; D gene: .; clone size: many; V gene: TRBV10-3; J gene: TRBJ2-3; CDR3 protein: CAISESSGGSTDTQYF; CDR3 DNA: TGTGCCATCAGTGAGTCGTCCGGCGGAAGCACAGATACGCAGTATTTT
CDR3 length: 15; D gene: .; clone size: many; V gene: TRBV24-1; J gene: TRBJ2-1; CDR3 protein: CATSEAASSYNEQFF; CDR3 DNA: TGTGCCACCAGTGAGGCGGCCAGCTCCTACAATGAGCAGTTCTTC
CDR3 length: 13; D gene: .; clone size: many; V gene: TRBV29-1; J gene: TRBJ1-1; CDR3 protein: CSVVAWTNTEAFF; CDR3 DNA: TGCAGCGTTGTGGCTTGGACCAACACTGAAGCTTTCTTT
CDR3 length: 19; D gene: TRBD2; clone size: many; V gene: TRBV5-8; J gene: TRBJ2-3; CDR3 protein: CASSLGSIWTSGRTDTQYF; CDR3 DNA: TGTGCCAGCAGCTTGGGCTCCATCTGGACTAGCGGGAGAACAGATACGCAGTATTTT
CDR3 length: 18; D gene: .; clone size: few; V gene: TRBV30; J gene: TRBJ1-5; CDR3 protein: CAWSPRPLRGKSNQPQHF; CDR3 DNA: TGTGCCTGGAGTCCCAGGCCCCTCCGGGGGAAGAGCAATCAGCCCCAGCATTTT
CDR3 length: 16; D gene: .; clone size: many; V gene: TRBV12-3/TRBV12-4; J gene: TRBJ1-5; CDR3 protein: CASSRLLADGNQPQHF; CDR3 DNA: TGTGCCAGCAGCCGCCTTCTGGCAGACGGCAATCAGCCCCAGCATTTT
CDR3 length: 16; D gene: TRBD2; clone size: many; V gene: TRBV29-1; J gene: TRBJ2-5; CDR3 protein: CSVEDRTSGRRETQYF; CDR3 DNA: TGCAGCGTTGAAGACCGGACTAGCGGGAGAAGAGAGACCCAGTACTTC
CDR3 length: 13; D gene: .; clone size: .; V gene: TRBV2; J gene: TRBJ1-1; CDR3 protein: CTSSEGRNTEAFF; CDR3 DNA: TGTACCAGCAGTGAGGGGAGGAACACTGAAGCTTTCTTT
CDR3 length: 17; D gene: TRBD2; clone size: many; V gene: TRBV7-9; J gene: TRBJ2-1; CDR3 protein: CASSLVYTSGLYNEQFF; CDR3 DNA: TGTGCCAGCAGCTTAGTATACACTAGCGGGCTGTACAATGAGCAGTTCTTC
CDR3 length: 16; D gene: TRBD2; clone size: many; V gene: TRBV7-6; J gene: TRBJ2-5; CDR3 protein: CASSPDGTSGSGTQYF; CDR3 DNA: TGTGCCAGCAGCCCCGATGGGACTAGCGGGAGTGGGACCCAGTACTTC
CDR3 length: 14; D gene: .; clone size: many; V gene: TRBV30; J gene: TRBJ2-7; CDR3 protein: CAWKRGTGGYEQYF; CDR3 DNA: TGTGCCTGGAAAAGAGGGACCGGAGGCTACGAGCAGTACTTC
CDR3 length: 14; D gene: .; clone size: many; V gene: TRBV20-1; J gene: TRBJ2-7; CDR3 protein: CSARRRGSIYEQYF; CDR3 DNA: TGCAGTGCTAGGCGAAGGGGTTCAATCTACGAGCAGTACTTC
CDR3 length: 18; D gene: .; clone size: many; V gene: TRBV6-1; J gene: TRBJ2-7; CDR3 protein: CASSTRLSLAQHSYEQYF; CDR3 DNA: TGTGCCAGCAGTACCCGCCTTTCACTAGCTCAACACTCCTACGAGCAGTACTTC
CDR3 length: 15; D gene: TRBD1; clone size: many; V gene: TRBV9; J gene: TRBJ2-5; CDR3 protein: CASSATGWGPETQYF; CDR3 DNA: TGTGCCAGCAGCGCGACAGGGTGGGGGCCAGAGACCCAGTACTTC
CDR3 length: 14; D gene: .; clone size: many; V gene: TRBV28; J gene: TRBJ2-5; CDR3 protein: CASSARGRGGTQYF; CDR3 DNA: TGTGCCAGCAGCGCTAGGGGGCGGGGAGGGACCCAGTACTTC
CDR3 length: 16; D gene: .; clone size: .; V gene: TRBV15; J gene: TRBJ2-1; CDR3 protein: CATSSHLGVAYNEQFF; CDR3 DNA: TGTGCCACCAGCAGTCATCTTGGGGTGGCCTACAATGAGCAGTTCTTC
CDR3 length: 18; D gene: TRBD2; clone size: few; V gene: TRBV4-3; J gene: TRBJ2-1; CDR3 protein: CASSQDLAGIPFYNEQFF; CDR3 DNA: TGCGCCAGCAGCCAAGATCTAGCGGGAATTCCTTTTTACAATGAGCAGTTCTTC
CDR3 length: 17; D gene: TRBD1; clone size: .; V gene: TRBV20-1; J gene: TRBJ2-1; CDR3 protein: CSALAGTGGRVYNEQFF; CDR3 DNA: TGCAGTGCACTTGCCGGGACAGGGGGCAGGGTGTACAATGAGCAGTTCTTC
CDR3 length: 13; D gene: .; clone size: many; V gene: TRBV12-3/TRBV12-4; J gene: TRBJ1-4; CDR3 protein: CATKQGPSEKLFF; CDR3 DNA: TGTGCCACCAAACAGGGCCCTAGTGAAAAACTGTTTTTT
CDR3 length: 15; D gene: .; clone size: many; V gene: TRBV4-3; J gene: TRBJ1-1; CDR3 protein: CASSQGRGMNTEAFF; CDR3 DNA: TGCGCCAGCAGCCAAGGGAGGGGCATGAACACTGAAGCTTTCTTT
CDR3 length: 15; D gene: TRBD1; clone size: .; V gene: TRBV18; J gene: TRBJ1-5; CDR3 protein: CASSRNRQGYQPQHF; CDR3 DNA: TGTGCCAGCTCACGAAACCGACAGGGATACCAGCCCCAGCATTTT
CDR3 length: 15; D gene: .; clone size: many; V gene: TRBV7-2; J gene: TRBJ2-2; CDR3 protein: CASKIQVPITGELFF; CDR3 DNA: TGTGCCAGCAAAATACAGGTTCCCATCACCGGGGAGCTGTTTTTT
CDR3 length: 13; D gene: .; clone size: .; V gene: TRBV6-1; J gene: TRBJ2-5; CDR3 protein: CASSEGLLETQYF; CDR3 DNA: TGTGCCAGCAGTGAAGGACTTTTAGAGACCCAGTACTTC
CDR3 length: 16; D gene: .; clone size: .; V gene: TRBV12-3/TRBV12-4; J gene: TRBJ1-5; CDR3 protein: CASSFSNFPGNQPQHF; CDR3 DNA: TGTGCCAGCAGTTTCTCTAATTTTCCCGGCAATCAGCCCCAGCATTTT
CDR3 length: 12; D gene: .; clone size: .; V gene: TRBV29-1; J gene: TRBJ2-1; CDR3 protein: CSVAGLDNEQFF; CDR3 DNA: TGCAGCGTGGCAGGCCTTGACAATGAGCAGTTCTTC
CDR3 length: 17; D gene: .; clone size: many; V gene: TRBV2; J gene: TRBJ1-4; CDR3 protein: CASTSRGPFIETEKLFF; CDR3 DNA: TGTGCCAGCACCTCAAGGGGCCCCTTTATCGAAACTGAAAAACTGTTTTTT
CDR3 length: 17; D gene: TRBD2; clone size: many; V gene: TRBV12-5; J gene: TRBJ2-1; CDR3 protein: CASARTSGIIRSNEQFF; CDR3 DNA: TGTGCTAGTGCCCGGACTAGCGGAATTATTAGATCCAATGAGCAGTTCTTC
CDR3 length: 17; D gene: .; clone size: .; V gene: TRBV2; J gene: TRBJ1-2; CDR3 protein: CASSERMSPLSNYGYTF; CDR3 DNA: TGTGCCAGCAGTGAAAGGATGTCCCCCCTCTCTAACTATGGCTACACCTTC
CDR3 length: 13; D gene: .; clone size: many; V gene: TRBV7-2; J gene: TRBJ1-1; CDR3 protein: CASSPQMNTEAFF; CDR3 DNA: TGTGCCAGCAGCCCTCAGATGAACACTGAAGCTTTCTTT
CDR3 length: 20; D gene: .; clone size: .; V gene: TRBV30; J gene: TRBJ2-4; CDR3 protein: CAWSVSLGAGDPLAKNIQYF; CDR3 DNA: TGTGCCTGGAGTGTGTCGCTCGGGGCAGGCGATCCTTTAGCCAAAAACATTCAGTACTTC
CDR3 length: 14; D gene: TRBD1; clone size: many; V gene: TRBV5-5; J gene: TRBJ2-3; CDR3 protein: CASSRTGGPDTQYF; CDR3 DNA: TGTGCCAGCAGCAGGACAGGGGGCCCAGATACGCAGTATTTT
CDR3 length: 14; D gene: TRBD2; clone size: few; V gene: TRBV4-1; J gene: TRBJ2-1; CDR3 protein: CASTTSGSYNEQFF; CDR3 DNA: TGCGCCAGTACTACTAGCGGGAGTTACAATGAGCAGTTCTTC
CDR3 length: 15; D gene: .; clone size: many; V gene: TRBV7-2; J gene: TRBJ2-2; CDR3 protein: CASSLDAQGRGRLFF; CDR3 DNA: TGTGCCAGCAGCTTAGATGCGCAAGGCCGAGGGAGACTGTTTTTT
CDR3 length: 17; D gene: .; clone size: once; V gene: TRBV19; J gene: TRBJ2-2; CDR3 protein: CASSIDLWGFNTGELFF; CDR3 DNA: TGTGCCAGTAGTATAGATCTATGGGGATTTAACACCGGGGAGCTGTTTTTT
CDR3 length: 14; D gene: TRBD1; clone size: few; V gene: TRBV19; J gene: TRBJ1-5; CDR3 protein: CASTVQGVNQPQHF; CDR3 DNA: TGTGCCAGTACTGTACAGGGGGTTAATCAGCCCCAGCATTTT
CDR3 length: 14; D gene: .; clone size: many; V gene: TRBV30; J gene: TRBJ1-4; CDR3 protein: CAWSLGGSNEKLFF; CDR3 DNA: TGTGCCTGGAGTCTAGGGGGATCTAATGAAAAACTGTTTTTT